A selection of T cell receptor beta chains follows, all from one sample in a study of T cell repertoires in cytomegalovirus infection. Each CDR3 protein gets one entry after TCRdb re-called the reads with MiXCR. The data contain around 120,000 distinct CDR3 sequences, almost 9% of them seen just once; the ten biggest clones take up around a tenth. Material for sequencing was PBMCs. Source of these receptors: a human donor in good health (CMV status not recorded). Some clones in this sample may be carry-over from other donors' samples. Both conserved end residues are part of each CDR3. Fields, in order: D gene, J gene, CDR3 length, clone size, V gene, CDR3 DNA, CDR3 protein. The D gene is left open where the match is weak. The size entry is marked missing in some rows and otherwise reads once, few, many or a size class.

>.|TRBJ2-4|15|few|TRBV20-1
TGCAGTGCTCCCCGACAGTTTCTAGCCAAAAACATTCAGTACTTC
CSAPRQFLAKNIQYF
>.|TRBJ2-4|16|.|TRBV12-3/TRBV12-4
TGTGCCAGCAGTCCCACGGGGAGTTTAGCCAAAAACATTCAGTACTTC
CASSPTGSLAKNIQYF
>.|TRBJ2-7|11|many|TRBV20-1
TGCAGTGCTCCCCAGGCCTACGAGCAGTACTTC
CSAPQAYEQYF
>TRBD1|TRBJ1-1|14|many|TRBV5-1
TGCGCCAGCAGCTTGGGGACAGGGGCCACTGAAGCTTTCTTT
CASSLGTGATEAFF
>TRBD2|TRBJ2-3|14|many|TRBV24-1
TGTGCCACCAGTGTGTCTAGCGGGGGAGATACGCAGTATTTT
CATSVSSGGDTQYF
>.|TRBJ1-2|16|many|TRBV7-9
TGTGCCAGCAGCGGGAGCCCGATCGACAGTGAATATGGCTACACCTTC
CASSGSPIDSEYGYTF
>.|TRBJ1-2|14|.|TRBV20-1
TGCAGTGCTAGGGAAGGGAGGACTAACTATGGCTACACCTTC
CSAREGRTNYGYTF
>TRBD2|TRBJ2-1|14|many|TRBV6-2/TRBV6-3
TGTGCCAGCACATCCGGCGGGGGGGCAGAAGAGCAGTTCTTC
CASTSGGGAEEQFF
>.|TRBJ2-3|14|few|TRBV20-1
TGCAGTGCAGCTACAGGGACCGGCACAGATACGCAGTATTTT
CSAATGTGTDTQYF
>TRBD1|TRBJ1-1|15|.|TRBV6-2/TRBV6-3
TGTGCCAGCAGGCGATCAGGACAGGGGCTCCCTGAAGCTTTCTTT
CASRRSGQGLPEAFF